The 9 T cell receptor beta chains below all came from one sample that was sequenced in a study of blood T cell repertoires in COVID-19. Sequencing used immunoSEQ multiplex PCR; TCRdb keeps in-frame clones, though not all of them. The data show around 250,000 clones, 86% seen once. Sequencing input: peripheral blood. The receptors derive from a man aged 80 or over with acute or convalescent COVID-19.

This rearrangement joins TRBV9 to TRBJ1-3, with D possibly TRBD1 on 6 matching bases. Trimming pared 4 bases from V and 4 bases from J, leaving 21 bases between. The CDR3 spans 17 residues. Germline CDR1 SGDLS, CDR2 YYNGEE. The CDR3 sequence: CASSFKPPGAKGNTIYF. In DNA, the CDR3 is TGTGCCAGCAGCTTCAAACCCCCAGGGGCGAAAGGAAACACCATATATTTT.

V usage is TRBV28 and J usage is TRBJ2-5; a possible D gene is TRBD1 (5 bases). CDR3 size: 14 residues. Germline assignment: CDR1 MDHEN and CDR2 SYDVKM. With 2 bases removed from V and 5 bases from J, the gap between germline ends came to 12 bases. In nucleotides, the CDR3 is TGTGCCAGCAGTTTACAGGGTTGGGATGAGACCCAGTACTTC. This codes for CASSLQGWDETQYF.

The chain carries TRBV7-8 and TRBJ1-6; 8 bases are a match to TRBD1. The length of the CDR3 is 16 residues. The V gene's germline CDR1 is SGHVS and CDR2 FQNEAQ. V lost 2 bases to trimming and J lost 6 bases; unmatched junction nucleotides: 6. CDR3: CASSLLRTGTNSPLHF. The CDR3 DNA reads TGTGCCAGCAGCTTACTTCGGACAGGGACTAATTCACCCCTCCACTTT. The variable domain in full, with the rest retrieved from reference TRBV7-8 and TRBJ1-6, is GAGVSQSPRYKVAKRGQDVALRCDPISGHVSLFWYQQALGQGPEFLTYFQNEAQLDKSGLPSDRFFAERPEGSVSTLKIQRTQQEDSAVYLCASSLLRTGTNSPLHFGNGTRLTVT.

The chain joins TRBV2 to TRBJ2-5, with 7 bases aligning to TRBD2. The CDR3 is made up of 14 amino acids. V lost 8 bases and J lost 5; bases outside the gene matches: 11. Germline CDR1 is SNHLY and CDR2 is FYNNEI. CDR3 loop: CASGRTRGGETQYF. In DNA form, the CDR3 reads TGTGCCAGCGGTCGGACTAGGGGAGGGGAGACCCAGTACTTC.

This chain uses TRBV14 with TRBJ2-7; TRBD1 agrees at 7 bases. The CDR3 is 15 amino acids. With 8 bases clipped from V and 5 bases from J, the junction kept 15 bases outside the gene matches. The germline V gene has CDR1 SGHDN and CDR2 FVKESK. CDR3 coding DNA: TGTGCCAGCGGGGTACTGGCAGGGGGAAGGAACGAGCAGTACTTC. Residues: CASGVLAGGRNEQYF. Supplemented by reference TRBV14 and TRBJ2-7, the full variable domain reads EAGVTQFPSHSVIEKGQTVTLRCDPISGHDNLYWYRRVMGKEIKFLLHFVKESKQDESGMPNNRFLAERTGGTYSTLKVQPAELEDSGVYFCASGVLAGGRNEQYFGPGTRLTVT.

The CDR3 sequence is CASSPYGGTDTQYF. CDR3 coding DNA: TGTGCCAGCAGCCCTTATGGGGGGACAGATACGCAGTATTTT. This sequence joins TRBV28 and TRBJ2-3; maybe TRBD2 (6 bases). This CDR3 is built from 14 residues. The V end lost 6 bases, the J end lost 3 bases, and 13 bases lay between the germline ends. CDR1 and CDR2 from the germline V gene are MDHEN and SYDVKM.

The chain employs TRBV7-2 and TRBJ1-1; D is unclear. Germline V gene lookup returns CDR1 SGHTA and CDR2 FQGNSA. The CDR3 runs to 14 residues. Trimming shortened V by 4 bases and J by 0 bases, and 9 bases separated the two germline ends. DNA for the CDR3: TGTGCCAGCAGCTCCACAGTTATGAACACTGAAGCTTTCTTT. Translation: CASSSTVMNTEAFF.

This sequence joins TRBV11-2 and TRBJ2-2; 7 bases agree with TRBD1. The germline gives CDR1 SGHAT, CDR2 FQNNGV. The CDR3 length is 16 residues. Unmatched junction bases numbered 4, after V lost 2 bases and J lost 1 base. In nucleotides, the CDR3 is TGTGCCAGCAGCTTACGGTGGACAGGGAACACCGGGGAGCTGTTTTTT. Amino acid sequence: CASSLRWTGNTGELFF. Based on the CDR3 plus reference TRBV11-2 and TRBJ2-2, the full variable domain is EAGVAQSPRYKIIEKRQSVAFWCNPISGHATLYWYQQILGQGPKLLIQFQNNGVVDDSQLPKDRFSAERLKGVDSTLKIQPAKLEDSAVYLCASSLRWTGNTGELFFGEGSRLTVL.

This clone was seen once. J is TRBJ2-1 and V is TRBV15; TRBD1 might be the D (6 bases). Trimming removed 4 bases from V and 4 bases from J, with 20 bases in between. The CDR3 covers 17 residues. Looked up from germline, CDR1 is LNHNV and CDR2 is YYDKDF (reference sequence). DNA of the CDR3: TGTGCCACCAGCATCCTTCCCTCCGGGACAAATTACAATGAGCAGTTCTTC. Translated, it gives CATSILPSGTNYNEQFF.